The 11 T cell receptor beta chains reported below all come from one sample, sequenced in a study of vaccination and CD4 T cells after COVID-19. The sample's time point: late sampling 161 to 241 days after vaccination in a few convalescent patients. Stated treatment: roughly 10-day PBMC culture with coronavirus spike peptide pools or control peptides (ViraFEST assay). The antigens for these receptors are not known. Sequencing of the DNA from cultured CD4+ T cells was carried out with the Oncomine TCR Beta short-read assay. TCRdb fed the PCR reads into MiXCR, producing one record per CDR3 protein. The data contain about 26,000 distinct CDR3 sequences, less than 45% of them singletons. Sequencing used CD4+ T cells from blood, cultured in vitro, obtained about 7 months after SARS-CoV-2 vaccination. The receptors were sampled from a human donor who had recovered from COVID-19.

The rearrangement joins TRBV19 to TRBJ2-7; 7 bases fit TRBD2. The CDR3 loop spans 14 amino acids. Germline CDR1 is LNHDA and CDR2 is SQIVND (reference sequence). Trimming cost V 8 bases and J 2 bases; bases outside gene matches: 9. The CDR3 is CASHPSGRAYEQYF. The CDR3 DNA is TGTGCCAGTCATCCTAGCGGCCGGGCCTACGAGCAGTACTTC. The full variable domain, completed using reference TRBV19 and TRBJ2-7, is DGGITQSPKYLFRKEGQNVTLSCEQNLNHDAMYWYRQDPGQGLRLIYYSQIVNDFQKGDIAEGYSVSREKKESFPLTVTSAQKNPTAFYLCASHPSGRAYEQYFGPGTRLTVT.

This clonotype was picked up a small number of times. Here the CDR3 DNA reads TGTGCCAGCACACCATTGGGAGGCTATGAGCAGTTCTTC. Its protein is CASTPLGGYEQFF. The V gene is TRBV28, the J gene TRBJ2-1, with D possibly TRBD2 on 6 matching bases. Deletions cut 7 bases from V and 8 bases from J, with 15 bases between. CDR1 is MDHEN, CDR2 SYDVKM, per germline. CDR3 length equals 13 residues.

V gene TRBV6-5 combines with J gene TRBJ2-7; D is undetermined. Germline V gene lookup returns CDR1 MNHEY and CDR2 SVGAGI. V gave up 4 bases and J gave up 4 bases, with 14 bases separating them. This CDR3 is built from 14 residues. The CDR3 nucleotides read TGTGCCAGCAGTTCCCCCGGTCTGACGTACGAGCAGTACTTC. Amino acids: CASSSPGLTYEQYF.

J is TRBJ2-1 and V is TRBV20-1, with no clear D. V was pared by 6 bases and J by 6 bases, with 9 bases between. Germline V gene data show CDR1 as DFQATT and CDR2 as SNEGSKA (reference sequence). The CDR3 is made up of 11 amino acids. The CDR3 loop is CSAQQGNEQFF. CDR3 sequence (DNA): TGCAGTGCCCAACAAGGCAATGAGCAGTTCTTC.

This clonotype was seen only a few times. V gene TRBV5-4 combines with J gene TRBJ2-5; maybe TRBD1 (5 bases). Trimming pared 1 base from V and 2 bases from J, leaving 9 bases between. This CDR3 spans 14 amino acids. Germline V CDR1 and CDR2: SGHNT, YYREEE (reference sequence). For the CDR3, the DNA is TGTGCCAGCAGCTTGCGGTCAGGGCAAGAGACCCAGTACTTC. This sequence encodes CASSLRSGQETQYF.

V gene TRBV28 combines with J gene TRBJ2-7; tentative D call: TRBD2 (6 bases). The CDR3 is 15 residues long. V was cut by 6 bases and J by 0 bases, with 15 bases left in between. Germline values: CDR1 MDHEN, CDR2 SYDVKM. DNA for the CDR3: TGTGCCAGCAGCCGAACTGCGGGACGCTCCTACGAGCAGTACTTC. As protein: CASSRTAGRSYEQYF.

J is TRBJ2-7 and V is TRBV18; the match to TRBD1 covers 7 bases. The germline gives CDR1 KGHSH, CDR2 LQKENI. Trimming took 5 bases from V and 3 from J; bases not matched to a gene: 7. The CDR3 has 14 amino acids. The chain's CDR3 is CASSFTRDSYEQYF. The DNA for the CDR3 is TGTGCCAGCTCATTCACCCGGGACAGCTACGAGCAGTACTTC.

By frequency in the sample, this clonotype is medium-sized (0.01 to 0.1%). V is TRBV20-1 and J is TRBJ1-5; 8 positions match TRBD1. Germline V gene sequence: CDR1 DFQATT, CDR2 SNEGSKA (reference sequence). The CDR3 extends over 15 amino acids. The V and J ends lost 5 bases and 7 bases, in that order; junction bases with no gene match: 13. CDR3 coding DNA: TGCAGTGCTTTAACTCAGGGGGCTGGTGGACAGCCCCAGCATTTT. Protein sequence: CSALTQGAGGQPQHF.

This clonotype was picked up a small number of times. The chain employs TRBV20-1 and TRBJ2-3, with D perhaps matching TRBD1 (5 bases). This CDR3 has 15 residues. Between the trimmed V and J ends, which lost 0 bases and 2 bases, there was a span of 12 bases. Germline lookup yields CDR1 DFQATT and CDR2 SNEGSKA (reference sequence). This CDR3 is CSARDRAEYTDTQYF. As DNA, the CDR3 is TGCAGTGCTAGAGACAGGGCGGAATACACAGATACGCAGTATTTT.

In this sample, this clonotype turned up a few times. V gene TRBV7-9 combines with J gene TRBJ1-2, with D unclear. This CDR3 contains 14 residues. V was trimmed by 4 bases and J by 4 bases, leaving 13 bases between them. CDR1 SEHNR and CDR2 FQNEAQ come from the germline V gene (reference sequence). CDR3 in amino acids: CASSSGASFYGYTF. In nucleotides, the CDR3 is TGTGCCAGCAGCTCCGGTGCAAGTTTCTATGGCTACACCTTC.

This rearrangement joins TRBV19 to TRBJ2-1, with D perhaps TRBD1 or TRBD2 (5 bases each). Germline CDR1 is LNHDA and CDR2 is SQIVND (reference sequence). V lost 6 bases and J 3 bases, leaving 15 bases between the germline ends. The CDR3 contains 15 residues. CDR3 nucleotides: TGTGCCAGTAGCCTGCAGGGAGTCGGCTACAATGAGCAGTTCTTC. This encodes CASSLQGVGYNEQFF.